The 30 T cell receptor beta chains presented below share a single source sample, sequenced in a study of cytomegalovirus exposure and HLA in healthy donors. PCR was performed using 60 Vbeta and 13 Jbeta primers. Using immunoSEQ multiplex PCR, the repertoire was profiled, and TCRdb retains in-frame clones only, with some absent. The sample has around 120,000 clones; around 70% are singletons. The specimen was PBMCs. These receptors all come from a woman in her forties in good health and CMV-seropositive.

The chain links TRBV15 to TRBJ2-7, with D possibly TRBD1 on 6 matching bases. Trimming cost V 4 bases and J 2 bases, with 18 bases left between them. CDR1 is LNHNV and CDR2 is YYDKDF in the germline V gene (reference sequence). The CDR3 loop spans 16 amino acids. The CDR3 nucleotides are TGTGCCACCAGCAATGGGGGTACAGGGTTCCCCTACGAGCAGTACTTC. This encodes CATSNGGTGFPYEQYF.

In this sample, this clone turned up a few times. The genes are TRBV29-1 and TRBJ1-1; 9 bases agree with TRBD1. V trimming: 7 bases; J trimming: 0 bases; junction bases outside the gene matches: 15. The CDR3 loop spans 17 amino acids. The germline gives CDR1 SQVTM, CDR2 ANQGSEA. The CDR3 is CSAVRGGTGRVNTEAFF. Written as DNA, the CDR3 is TGCAGCGCCGTTCGGGGCGGGACAGGGAGGGTGAACACTGAAGCTTTCTTT.

This clone was seen only a few times. J is TRBJ2-5 and V is TRBV19; D perhaps matches TRBD2 (6 bases). CDR1 is LNHDA, CDR2 SQIVND, per germline (reference sequence). This CDR3 has 16 residues. With 1 base removed from V and 4 bases from J, the gap between germline ends came to 16 bases. CDR3: CASSIGGAHRGETQYF. CDR3 sequence (DNA): TGTGCCAGTAGTATAGGCGGGGCCCACCGAGGAGAGACCCAGTACTTC.

The CDR3 DNA follows: TGTGCCAGCAGCTTGGACGGGGGAGAGAGCTACACCTTC. Amino acid sequence: CASSLDGGESYTF. This rearrangement joins TRBV7-9 to TRBJ1-2, with a tentative D call TRBD1 (5 bases). Between the trimmed V and J ends, which lost 3 bases and 9 bases, there was a span of 14 bases. The CDR3 covers 13 residues. CDR1 and CDR2 from the germline V gene are SEHNR and FQNEAQ (reference sequence). The entire variable domain, with the rest obtained from reference TRBV7-9 and TRBJ1-2, is as follows: DTGVSQNPRHKITKRGQNVTFRCDPISEHNRLYWYRQTLGQGPEFLTYFQNEAQLEKSRLLSDRFSAERPKGSFSTLEIQRTEQGDSAMYLCASSLDGGESYTFGSGTRLTVV.

This chain joins TRBV7-2 and TRBJ1-3, with D uncertain. In germline, CDR1 is SGHTA, CDR2 FQGNSA. CDR3 length equals 12 residues. V was clipped by 2 bases and J by 7 bases, with 6 bases between them. This CDR3 is CASSLTENTIYF. In nucleotides, the CDR3 is TGTGCCAGCAGCTTAACGGAGAACACCATATATTTT.

V and J are TRBV6-5 and TRBJ2-7; 7 bases are shared with TRBD1. Germline CDR1 is MNHEY and CDR2 is SVGAGI. There are 13 residues in the CDR3. V shed 6 bases, J shed 1 base, and the junction held 3 bases outside the gene matches. The CDR3 nucleotides read TGTGCCAGCAGCATCAGGGGGTCCTACGAGCAGTACTTC. It codes for CASSIRGSYEQYF.

The rearrangement joins TRBV7-2 to TRBJ1-5; possibly TRBD1 for D (6 bases). Deletions cut 4 bases from V and 10 bases from J, with 14 bases between. This CDR3 has 13 amino acids. From germline, CDR1 is SGHTA and CDR2 FQGNSA. CDR3 amino acids: CASSYRQQGPQHF. The CDR3 nucleotides are TGTGCCAGCAGCTACCGACAACAGGGTCCCCAGCATTTT.

The chain has TRBV10-1 and TRBJ2-7; the match to TRBD1 covers 7 bases. CDR3 length equals 14 residues. The V gene's germline CDR1 is WNHNN and CDR2 SYGVQD (reference sequence). V was pared by 3 bases and J by 6 bases, with 8 bases of the junction left unmatched. As DNA, the CDR3 is TGCGCCAGCAGTGACGGGCCAGGGGGTACCGAGCAGTACTTC. The encoded protein is CASSDGPGGTEQYF.

The chain is built from TRBV12-5 and TRBJ1-2; D might be TRBD1 (5 bases). V lost 4 bases to trimming and J lost 6 bases, with 9 bases between them. The CDR3 length is 12 residues. Per the germline V gene, CDR1 is LGHNT and CDR2 is FRNRAP. DNA for the CDR3: TGTGCTAGTGGTTACGGAGGGGATGGCTACACCTTC. The encoded protein is CASGYGGDGYTF.

The chain has TRBV4-1 and TRBJ1-6, with TRBD1 as a possible D gene (6 bases). Germline loops: CDR1 MGHRA, CDR2 YSYEKL. The CDR3 totals 18 residues. Trimming stripped 1 base from V and 0 bases from J, with 13 bases between. The CDR3 DNA follows: TGCGCCAGCAGCCAAGGGACAGTTAGACGCTCCTATAATTCACCCCTCCACTTT. Translation: CASSQGTVRRSYNSPLHF.

This sequence joins TRBV18 and TRBJ1-1, with D hard to call. Trimming took off 2 bases at V and 5 bases at J, with 9 bases between the two ends. Germline values: CDR1 KGHSH, CDR2 LQKENI. The CDR3 is 13 amino acids. CDR3 nucleotide sequence: TGTGCCAGCTCACCAGTGGCGGGAACTGAAGCTTTCTTT. Residues: CASSPVAGTEAFF.

This CDR3 is CASRGPGETQYF. The CDR3, as DNA: TGTGCCAGCCGTGGCCCCGGGGAGACCCAGTACTTC. This chain connects TRBV7-2 to TRBJ2-5; D is unclear. The CDR3 runs to 12 residues. V gave up 8 bases and J gave up 5 bases, with 12 bases separating them. Looked up from germline, CDR1 is SGHTA and CDR2 is FQGNSA. Variable domain in full (rest from reference TRBV7-2 and TRBJ2-5): GAGVSQSPSNKVTEKGKDVELRCDPISGHTALYWYRQSLGQGLEFLIYFQGNSAPDKSGLPSDRFSAERTGGSVSTLTIQRTQQEDSAVYLCASRGPGETQYFGPGTRLLVL.

The gene calls are TRBV4-3 and TRBJ2-7, with D maybe TRBD1 (6 bases). V was pared by 0 bases and J by 6 bases, with 21 bases between. The CDR3 spans 17 residues. Germline V lookup: CDR1 LGHNA, CDR2 YSLEER. For the CDR3, the DNA is TGCGCCAGCAGCCAAGATTGGGGGCAGGGAGCCTTGGGCGAGCAGTACTTC. This translates into CASSQDWGQGALGEQYF.

This clone has just a few counts. The chain combines TRBV7-2 with TRBJ1-5; D is perhaps TRBD1 (6 bases). Per the germline V gene, CDR1 is SGHTA and CDR2 is FQGNSA. The V and J ends lost 5 bases and 2 bases respectively, with 13 bases between them. The CDR3 length is 15 residues. Here the CDR3 reads CASSPGYRGNQPQHF. Written as DNA, the CDR3 is TGTGCCAGCAGCCCCGGGTACAGGGGCAATCAGCCCCAGCATTTT.

This clone occurred a few times. This chain links TRBV9 with TRBJ2-5; D remains ambiguous. The CDR3 has 13 amino acids. Germline V gene sequence: CDR1 SGDLS, CDR2 YYNGEE. The V end was cut by 0 bases, the J end by 3 bases, with 6 bases between. The CDR3 sequence is CASSVGPEETQYF. DNA for the CDR3: TGTGCCAGCAGCGTAGGTCCCGAAGAGACCCAGTACTTC.

The chain is built from TRBV4-1 and TRBJ1-2; 8 bases agree with TRBD1. This CDR3 contains 18 residues. CDR1 is MGHRA, CDR2 YSYEKL, per germline. J gave up 5 bases and V 4 bases, and 18 bases lay outside the gene matches. CDR3 DNA sequence: TGCGCCAGCAGCCGCGGACGGGGACAGGAGGCGCTTGGGTATGGCTACACCTTC. Encoded protein: CASSRGRGQEALGYGYTF.

The genes are TRBV5-4 and TRBJ2-3, with D perhaps TRBD1 (6 bases). Germline loops: CDR1 SGHNT, CDR2 YYREEE (reference sequence). V was shortened by 3 bases and J by 7 bases, with 18 bases between the two germline ends. The CDR3 spans 15 residues. The CDR3 reads CASSSNTDRRNTQYF. Written as DNA, the CDR3 is TGTGCCAGCAGCTCTAATACTGACAGGCGGAATACGCAGTATTTT.

This clone has a single count. This rearrangement joins TRBV5-8 to TRBJ2-1; 11 bases fit TRBD1. V shed 4 bases, J shed 4 bases, and the junction held 7 bases outside the gene matches. The germline gives CDR1 SGHTS, CDR2 YDEGEE. The CDR3 spans 16 residues. The CDR3 nucleotides read TGTGCCAGCAGCAGGGACAGGGGGAGGCTGTACAATGAGCAGTTCTTC. Translating gives CASSRDRGRLYNEQFF.

This clone was counted a few times. The chain uses TRBV29-1 and TRBJ2-7, with 9 nucleotides matching TRBD1. This CDR3 contains 13 residues. Germline lookup yields CDR1 SQVTM and CDR2 ANQGSEA. The ends lost 6 bases at V and 3 bases at J; junction bases unmatched: 6. CDR3 in DNA: TGCAGCGTAACTGGACAGGGGCTCTACGAGCAGTACTTC. This encodes CSVTGQGLYEQYF.

This chain connects TRBV7-3 to TRBJ1-2, with 11 positions matching TRBD1. Germline trimming cut 5 bases from V and 8 bases from J; bases unmatched to any gene: 4. In germline, CDR1 is SGHTA, CDR2 FQGTGA. There are 13 residues in the CDR3. This CDR3 reads CASSLGQGGGYTF. CDR3 sequence (DNA): TGTGCCAGCAGCCTGGGACAGGGGGGCGGCTACACCTTC.

This clone was seen a single time. CDR3 residues: CASSADAGTGPYGYTF. The CDR3 bases are TGTGCCAGCAGTGCAGACGCGGGGACAGGGCCTTATGGCTACACCTTC. The chain employs TRBV25-1 and TRBJ1-2; 9 bases map to TRBD1. The germline V gene encodes CDR1 MGHDK and CDR2 SYGVNS. The CDR3 runs to 16 residues. The V and J ends lost 4 bases and 5 bases, in that order; junction bases with no gene match: 11.

CDR3 sequence reads: CASSPLGTANTEAFF. In DNA, the CDR3 is TGCGCCAGCAGCCCCTTAGGGACAGCGAACACTGAAGCTTTCTTT. The V gene is TRBV5-1, the J gene TRBJ1-1; 7 nucleotides agree with TRBD1. Germline CDR1 SGHRS, CDR2 YFSETQ. V lost 4 bases, J lost 1 base, and 7 bases stayed unmatched. The CDR3 length is 15 residues. Supplemented by reference TRBV5-1 and TRBJ1-1, the full variable domain reads KAGVTQTPRYLIKTRGQQVTLSCSPISGHRSVSWYQQTPGQGLQFLFEYFSETQRNKGNFPGRFSGRQFSNSRSEMNVSTLELGDSALYLCASSPLGTANTEAFFGQGTRLTVV.

V and J are TRBV5-1 and TRBJ2-2; 10 bases align to TRBD2. This CDR3 contains 16 residues. The V gene's germline CDR1 is SGHRS and CDR2 YFSETQ. Trimming cost V 3 bases and J 1 base; bases outside gene matches: 3. CDR3 sequence reads: CASSSSSGGNTGELFF. The CDR3 DNA follows: TGCGCCAGCAGCTCTTCTAGCGGGGGGAACACCGGGGAGCTGTTTTTT.

This clone was seen more than once but under ten times. V is TRBV19 and J is TRBJ2-7, with 9 bases that match TRBD2. The V and J ends lost 6 bases and 10 bases, in that order; junction bases with no gene match: 7. CDR1 is LNHDA, CDR2 SQIVND, per germline (reference sequence). The CDR3 runs to 12 residues. The CDR3 sequence is CASRSAGGQQYF. CDR3 in DNA: TGTGCCAGTAGGTCAGCGGGGGGACAACAGTACTTC.

V and J are TRBV30 and TRBJ2-3, with 7 bases matching TRBD1. This CDR3 is 18 amino acids long. J was trimmed by 2 bases and V by 3 bases; bases with no gene match: 17. The V gene's germline CDR1 is GTSNPN and CDR2 SVGIG (reference sequence). CDR3 region: CAWRQGRCTPIYTDTQYF. The CDR3, as DNA: TGTGCCTGGAGACAGGGGCGTTGTACCCCCATATACACAGATACGCAGTATTTT.

J is TRBJ2-1 and V is TRBV10-3; D ambiguous. CDR1 is ENHRY and CDR2 is SYGVKD in the germline V gene. The CDR3 consists of 14 residues. V dropped 3 bases and J dropped 0 bases, with 6 bases sitting between them. Here the CDR3 reads CAISEHISYNEQFF. In DNA, the CDR3 is TGTGCCATCAGTGAACACATCTCCTACAATGAGCAGTTCTTC.

The rearrangement joins TRBV2 to TRBJ2-3, with unresolved D. The CDR3 contains 14 residues. The V end lost 4 bases, the J end lost 4 bases, and 12 bases lay between the germline ends. Germline V lookup: CDR1 SNHLY, CDR2 FYNNEI. The CDR3 sequence: CASSGTSSADTQYF. Here the CDR3 DNA reads TGTGCCAGCAGTGGTACTTCGTCGGCAGATACGCAGTATTTT.

The genes are TRBV5-6 and TRBJ1-2; 7 bases line up with TRBD1. The CDR3 covers 16 residues. Germline V gene data show CDR1 as SGHDT and CDR2 as YYEEEE. The V and J ends lost 4 bases and 0 bases, in that order; junction bases with no gene match: 9. CDR3 coding DNA: TGTGCCAGCAGCAAGACAGGGACCTCGACTAACTATGGCTACACCTTC. It translates to CASSKTGTSTNYGYTF.

This clone showed up just a few times. This chain uses TRBV7-2 with TRBJ2-3; 7 bases align to TRBD1. The CDR3 is made up of 15 amino acids. V shed 5 bases, J shed 2 bases, and the junction held 7 bases outside the gene matches. Germline V gene lookup returns CDR1 SGHTA and CDR2 FQGNSA. CDR3 sequence: CASSDGTDFTDTQYF. The CDR3 coding sequence is TGTGCCAGCAGCGATGGGACAGACTTCACAGATACGCAGTATTTT.

This chain connects TRBV5-1 to TRBJ1-1; TRBD1 matches at 10 bases. The CDR3 spans 14 residues. V gave up 4 bases and J gave up 4 bases; unmatched junction bases: 4. CDR1 is SGHRS and CDR2 is YFSETQ in the germline V gene. The chain's CDR3 is CASSPDRGGTEAFF. For the CDR3, the DNA is TGCGCCAGCAGCCCGGACAGGGGGGGCACTGAAGCTTTCTTT.